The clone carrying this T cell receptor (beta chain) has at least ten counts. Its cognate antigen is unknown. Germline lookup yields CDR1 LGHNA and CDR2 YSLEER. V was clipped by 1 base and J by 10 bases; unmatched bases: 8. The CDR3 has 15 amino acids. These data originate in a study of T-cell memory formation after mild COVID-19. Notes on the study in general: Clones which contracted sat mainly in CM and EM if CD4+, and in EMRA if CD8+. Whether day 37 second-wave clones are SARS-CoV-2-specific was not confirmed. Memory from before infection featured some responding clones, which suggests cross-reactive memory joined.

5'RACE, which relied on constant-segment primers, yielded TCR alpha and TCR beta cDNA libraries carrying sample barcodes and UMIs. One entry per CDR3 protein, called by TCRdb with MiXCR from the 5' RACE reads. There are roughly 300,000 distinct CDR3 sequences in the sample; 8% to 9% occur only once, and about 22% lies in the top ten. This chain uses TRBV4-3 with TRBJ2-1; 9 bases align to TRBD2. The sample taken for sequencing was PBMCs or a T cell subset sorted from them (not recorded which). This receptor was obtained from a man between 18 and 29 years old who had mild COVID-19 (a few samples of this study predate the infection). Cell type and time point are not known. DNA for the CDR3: TGCGCCAGCAGCCAAGTTGCGGGGGGGCCTCGCGAGCAGTTCTTC. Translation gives CASSQVAGGPREQFF.